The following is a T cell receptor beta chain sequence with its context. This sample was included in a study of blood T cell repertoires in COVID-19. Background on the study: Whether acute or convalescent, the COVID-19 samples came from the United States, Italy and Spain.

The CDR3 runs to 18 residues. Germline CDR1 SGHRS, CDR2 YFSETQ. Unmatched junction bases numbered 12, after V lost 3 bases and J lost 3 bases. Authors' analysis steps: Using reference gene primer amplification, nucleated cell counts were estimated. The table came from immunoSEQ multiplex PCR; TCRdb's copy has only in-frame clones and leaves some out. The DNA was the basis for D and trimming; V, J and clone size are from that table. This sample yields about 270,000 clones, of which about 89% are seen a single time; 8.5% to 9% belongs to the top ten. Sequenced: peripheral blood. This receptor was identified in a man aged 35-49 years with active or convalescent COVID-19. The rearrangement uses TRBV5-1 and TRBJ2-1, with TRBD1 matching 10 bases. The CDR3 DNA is TGCGCCAGCAGCTCCATCGTAAACCGGGACAGGGGCTACAATGAGCAGTTCTTC. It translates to CASSSIVNRDRGYNEQFF.